These T cell receptor beta chains were read from a single sample in a study of cytomegalovirus exposure and HLA in healthy donors. The table came from immunoSEQ multiplex PCR; TCRdb's copy has only in-frame clones and leaves some out. The table records 220,000 or so clones, 82% of them present only once. Source material: PBMCs. The receptors come from a woman in her thirties or forties in good health and CMV-seronegative. CDR3s include the opening cysteine and the closing phenylalanine or tryptophan.

TRBJ2-7,TRBV28,CASSSQGLGYEQYF
TRBJ1-3,TRBV14,CASSQALRGRASSGNTIYF
TRBJ1-2,TRBV5-1,CASSFDSANYGYTF
TRBJ1-2,TRBV29-1,CSVVSAGSNYGYTF
TRBJ2-7,TRBV30,CAWSAAYEQYF
TRBJ2-3,TRBV4-1,CASSRTSGRAPDTQYF
TRBJ2-1,TRBV29-1,CSVRMAGGSYNEQFF
TRBJ2-2,TRBV5-1,CASRPGTDYRRELFF
TRBJ2-5,TRBV23-1,CASTNRGWRETQYF
TRBJ2-2,TRBV4-1,CASSQIQGLTANTGELFF
TRBJ1-1,TRBV2,CASSDALQAFF
TRBJ2-5,TRBV5-1,CASIKGGIQETQYF
TRBJ1-4,TRBV11-2,CASSPNNAGIGKLFF
TRBJ2-3,TRBV7-9,CSSSLSGRRTDTQYF
TRBJ1-2,TRBV27,CASKQGISYGYTF
TRBJ1-1,TRBV15,CATSRTRQGAEAFF